The 9 T cell receptor beta chains in this list originate from one sample, sequenced in a study of T cells expressing NK-cell markers. TCRdb reprocessed the 5' RACE reads, keeping one entry per CDR3 protein, no DNA. The listing contains 150,000 or so distinct CDR3 sequences. Sequencing used blood T cells: a sorted CD56 or NKG2C T cell subset, CD4+ or CD8+ T cells, or bulk PBMC T cells (not recorded which). Receptors were obtained from a woman aged 50 to 65 in good health.

The chain couples TRBV15 to TRBJ2-2. Germline CDR1 is LNHNV and CDR2 is YYDKDF (reference sequence). The CDR3 contains 14 residues. CDR3 in amino acids: CATSGDRDTGELFF. Full variable domain (rest looked up from reference TRBV15 and TRBJ2-2): DAMVIQNPRYQVTQFGKPVTLSCSQTLNHNVMYWYQQKSSQAPKLLFHYYDKDFNNEADTPDNFQSRRPNTSFCFLDIRSPGLGDTAMYLCATSGDRDTGELFFGEGSRLTVL.

This rearrangement joins TRBV3-1 to TRBJ1-1. The length of the CDR3 is 14 residues. Looked up from germline, CDR1 is LGHDT and CDR2 is YNNKEL (reference sequence). The CDR3 is CASSQDRLWDEAFF.

The chain is built from TRBV7-6 and TRBJ2-1. Germline assignment: CDR1 SGHVS and CDR2 FNYEAQ. The CDR3 has 14 amino acids. CDR3 loop: CASSSEGNFNEQFF.

The chain joins TRBV4-1 to TRBJ2-5. Germline-derived CDR1 and CDR2 are MGHRA and YSYEKL. CDR3 length: 14 amino acids. This CDR3 reads CASSQHGNQETQYF.

The V call is TRBV6-2 or TRBV6-3, the J call TRBJ2-3; TCRdb picks TRBD2, but there is no DNA to check that call. CDR1 is MNHEY and CDR2 is SVGEGT in the germline V gene. The CDR3 runs to 16 residues. The CDR3: CASSYSAGGVWDTQYF.

The chain joins TRBV7-9 to TRBJ1-1; TCRdb returns TRBD1, unconfirmable since there is no DNA. The CDR3 runs 13 residues. CDR1 and CDR2 from the germline V gene are SEHNR and FQNEAQ (reference sequence). The CDR3: CASSYGGTGEAFF.

V gene TRBV7-9 combines with J gene TRBJ2-3. The CDR3 covers 12 residues. CDR1 and CDR2 from the germline V gene are SEHNR and FQNEAQ (reference sequence). The CDR3: CASSDSTDTQYF.

The chain joins TRBV11-2 to TRBJ1-5. The CDR3 runs 12 residues. Germline CDR1 SGHAT, CDR2 FQNNGV. This CDR3 is CARFSSGQPQHF.

The chain has TRBV10-3 and TRBJ1-4. Germline-derived CDR1 and CDR2 are ENHRY and SYGVKD. The CDR3 is 16 residues long. The CDR3 sequence is CAISESRLATNEKLFF.